This entry lists 29 T cell receptor beta chains sequenced from one sample in a study of cytomegalovirus exposure and HLA in healthy donors. Primers for the PCR totalled 60 Vbeta and 13 Jbeta. Sequencing used immunoSEQ multiplex PCR; TCRdb keeps in-frame clones, though not all of them. This table has about 120,000 clones, about 72% appearing once. Sample: PBMCs. The receptors stem from a female donor in good health and CMV-seronegative.

This chain uses TRBV21-1 with TRBJ1-1. TRBV21-1 is described as a pseudogene. The CDR3 sequence is 13 residues long. CDR3 amino acids: CASSKTGNTEAFF. Written as DNA, the CDR3 is TGTGCCAGCAGCAAAACGGGGAACACTGAAGCTTTCTTT.

The chain combines TRBV15 with TRBJ1-2, with TRBD1 as a possible D gene (5 bases). The CDR3 extends over 14 amino acids. Germline assignment: CDR1 LNHNV and CDR2 YYDKDF (reference sequence). Deletions cut 5 bases from V and 2 bases from J, with 12 bases between. The CDR3: CATSWGLTNYGYTF. CDR3 bases: TGTGCCACCAGCTGGGGACTGACCAACTATGGCTACACCTTC.

This clone was observed once. J is TRBJ2-7 and V is TRBV11-2; 9 positions agree with TRBD2. The ends lost 5 bases at V and 6 bases at J; junction bases unmatched: 11. The V gene's germline CDR1 is SGHAT and CDR2 FQNNGV. This CDR3 comprises 15 residues. CDR3 protein: CASSPTGSGRSEQYF. Here the CDR3 DNA reads TGTGCCAGCAGCCCCACCGGCAGCGGGAGGAGCGAGCAGTACTTC.

The rearrangement uses TRBV7-2 and TRBJ2-4, with D perhaps matching TRBD2 (5 bases). Trimming took off 1 base at V and 6 bases at J, with 13 bases between the two ends. Germline V CDR1 and CDR2: SGHTA, FQGNSA. The CDR3 is 15 amino acids. CDR3: CASSLGGSNGNIQYF. The CDR3 DNA sequence: TGTGCCAGCAGCTTAGGTGGGAGTAATGGAAACATTCAGTACTTC.

The chain carries TRBV13 and TRBJ2-7; D possibly corresponds to TRBD2 (6 bases). The V gene lost 8 bases and the J gene lost 2 bases, with 19 bases spanning the gap. This CDR3 is built from 15 residues. Germline V gene lookup returns CDR1 PRHDT and CDR2 FYEKMQ (reference sequence). CDR3 region: CASYPGANETYEQYF. The DNA for the CDR3 is TGTGCCAGCTACCCGGGAGCTAACGAGACCTACGAGCAGTACTTC.

V usage is TRBV5-1 and J usage is TRBJ2-1, with TRBD2 identical over 9 bases. CDR3 size: 17 residues. CDR1 is SGHRS and CDR2 is YFSETQ in the germline V gene. V lost 1 base to trimming and J lost 0 bases; unmatched junction nucleotides: 5. The CDR3 sequence: CASSLRTSDLSYNEQFF. In nucleotides, the CDR3 is TGCGCCAGCAGCTTGAGGACTAGCGATCTCTCCTACAATGAGCAGTTCTTC.

This clone was found a few times. This chain joins TRBV7-9 and TRBJ2-7, with 8 bases that match TRBD1. CDR3 length: 15 amino acids. The V gene end was trimmed by 4 bases and the J gene end by 1 base; junction bases not matched to a gene: 6. The V gene's germline CDR1 is SEHNR and CDR2 FQNEAQ (reference sequence). Here the CDR3 DNA reads TGTGCCAGCAGCTGGGGGACAGGTTATTCCTACGAGCAGTACTTC. Encoded protein: CASSWGTGYSYEQYF.

The chain is built from TRBV6-6 and TRBJ2-1; 7 bases fit TRBD1. V shed 5 bases and J 0 bases; nucleotides not matched to a gene: 4. The CDR3 has 15 amino acids. CDR1 and CDR2 from the germline V gene are MNHNY and SVGAGI (reference sequence). CDR3 DNA: TGTGCCAGCAGTATGGACAGGCGCTCCTACAATGAGCAGTTCTTC. The encoded protein is CASSMDRRSYNEQFF.

The chain recombines TRBV10-3 with TRBJ2-1, with TRBD1 matching 7 bases. V lost 4 bases to trimming and J lost 5 bases; unmatched junction nucleotides: 11. This CDR3 is 16 amino acids long. Germline V gives CDR1 ENHRY, CDR2 SYGVKD. CDR3 sequence reads: CAISGRDRALNNEQFF. As DNA, the CDR3 is TGTGCCATCAGTGGCCGGGACAGAGCTCTAAACAATGAGCAGTTCTTC.

To note about this clone: Distinct nucleotide sequences in the sample also encode this CDR3. The chain has TRBV6-5 and TRBJ1-2; D gene unclear. Looked up from germline, CDR1 is MNHEY and CDR2 is SVGAGI. This CDR3 has 13 residues. The V end was cut by 3 bases, the J end by 2 bases, with 7 bases between. The CDR3 region is CASSYQANYGYTF. The CDR3 nucleotides read TGTGCCAGCAGTTATCAGGCGAACTATGGCTACACCTTC.

This clone was detected only a few times. Because the CDR3's place on the DNA is in doubt, the DNA is left out and the CDR3 is given as listed by TCRdb. The chain is built from TRBV2 and TRBJ2-4; the table's D call, TRBD2, was not checked against the DNA. Germline V lookup: CDR1 SNHLY, CDR2 FYNNEI. The CDR3 totals 14 residues, both ends included. CDR3 sequence reads: CASSTSTSGNIQYF.

J is TRBJ2-5 and V is TRBV2; TRBD2 aligns across 10 bases. The J call may be in error: the DNA end matches TRBJ2-7 better. CDR1 is SNHLY, CDR2 FYNNEI, per germline. This CDR3 region has 15 residues. CDR3 nucleotides: TGTGCCAGCAGTGATCTGTCTAGCGGGAGCTACGAGCAGTACTTC. As protein: CASSDLSSGSYEQYF.

The rearrangement joins TRBV15 to TRBJ2-3, with D uncertain. Germline assignment: CDR1 LNHNV and CDR2 YYDKDF (reference sequence). The CDR3 is 16 residues long. V was trimmed by 2 bases and J by 2 bases, leaving 14 bases between them. The CDR3: CATSRPLVPPTDTQYF. CDR3 DNA: TGTGCCACCAGCAGACCTCTAGTGCCACCCACAGATACGCAGTATTTT.

The chain links TRBV12-5 to TRBJ1-1; unclear D gene. Trimming removed 7 bases from V and 4 bases from J, with 13 bases in between. Germline-derived CDR1 and CDR2 are LGHNT and FRNRAP. The CDR3 runs to 13 residues. CDR3 loop: CASAWEDITEAFF. CDR3 DNA: TGTGCTAGTGCCTGGGAGGATATCACTGAAGCTTTCTTT.

This clone has just a few counts. This CDR3 reads CASSLYSDRESGELFF. The CDR3 DNA reads TGTGCCAGCAGCTTATACTCGGACAGGGAATCCGGGGAGCTGTTTTTT. This chain links TRBV11-3 with TRBJ2-2; 8 bases agree with TRBD1. From germline, CDR1 is SGHNT and CDR2 YENEEA. After removal of 2 bases from V and 6 bases from J, the junction contained 8 bases not matched to a gene. This CDR3 is built from 16 residues.

The rearrangement joins TRBV4-3 to TRBJ2-7; unclear D gene. The CDR3 is 15 amino acids. Germline V gives CDR1 LGHNA, CDR2 YSLEER. The V gene lost 0 bases and the J gene lost 2 bases, with 11 bases spanning the gap. CDR3 loop: CASSQEIRTTYEQYF. In nucleotides, the CDR3 is TGCGCCAGCAGCCAAGAGATTCGCACAACCTACGAGCAGTACTTC.

The chain couples TRBV6-6 to TRBJ2-7, with TRBD2 matching 11 bases. Trimming cost V 0 bases and J 5 bases; bases outside gene matches: 3. The germline gives CDR1 MNHNY, CDR2 SVGAGI (reference sequence). CDR3 size: 15 residues. The DNA of the CDR3 is TGTGCCAGCAGTTACTCGGCTAGCGGGAGGCACGAGCAGTACTTC. Its protein product is CASSYSASGRHEQYF.

The gene calls are TRBV2 and TRBJ1-4; 8 nucleotides agree with TRBD1. The germline gives CDR1 SNHLY, CDR2 FYNNEI. The length of the CDR3 is 16 residues. The V and J ends lost 7 bases and 0 bases, in that order; junction bases with no gene match: 7. The CDR3 region is CASTLTGDATNEKLFF. DNA for the CDR3: TGTGCCAGCACTTTGACAGGGGACGCAACTAATGAAAAACTGTTTTTT.

A note on this clone: A junction boundary mismatches the germline segment, possibly from a read error. Within the sample, other DNA sequences also encode this same CDR3. The rearrangement uses TRBV7-3 and TRBJ2-3, with TRBD2 matching over 8 bases. This CDR3 is 16 amino acids long. Germline V gene data show CDR1 as SGHTA and CDR2 as FQGTGA. Here the CDR3 reads CASSLRTSSSTDTQYF. The CDR3, as DNA: TGCGCCAGCAGCCTCCGGACTAGCTCTAGCACAGATACGCAGTATTTT.

This clone was detected only a few times. The chain employs TRBV7-2 and TRBJ1-5, with unresolved D. Between the trimmed V and J ends, which lost 1 base and 6 bases, there was a span of 10 bases. The CDR3 totals 14 residues. Germline V CDR1 and CDR2: SGHTA, FQGNSA. The CDR3, as DNA: TGTGCCAGCAGCTTAGATAACGGAGTTCAGCCCCAGCATTTT. This codes for CASSLDNGVQPQHF.

The chain couples TRBV6-1 to TRBJ1-1; 7 bases match TRBD1. There are 14 residues in the CDR3. Germline V CDR1 and CDR2: MNHNS, SASEGT. The V segment lost 6 bases and the J segment 6 bases; nucleotides outside the gene matches: 10. The CDR3 here is CASRPTGDKAEAFF. CDR3 nucleotides: TGTGCCAGCAGGCCAACAGGGGATAAAGCTGAAGCTTTCTTT.

The chain combines TRBV14 with TRBJ1-2, with 7 bases that match TRBD1. The CDR3 totals 14 residues. Trimming cost V 1 base and J 8 bases; bases outside gene matches: 7. Germline CDR1 and CDR2: SGHDN and FVKESK. The CDR3 DNA reads TGTGCCAGCAGCCAAGTAGCGGGGACAGTCGGCTACACCTTC. Amino acid sequence: CASSQVAGTVGYTF. Full variable domain (outside the CDR3, taken from reference TRBV14 and TRBJ1-2): EAGVTQFPSHSVIEKGQTVTLRCDPISGHDNLYWYRRVMGKEIKFLLHFVKESKQDESGMPNNRFLAERTGGTYSTLKVQPAELEDSGVYFCASSQVAGTVGYTFGSGTRLTVV.

This chain joins TRBV6-1 and TRBJ2-3, with 9 bases fitting TRBD2. V dropped 4 bases and J dropped 3; count of bases not matched to a gene: 5. CDR3 size: 15 residues. Germline CDR1 reads MNHNS; CDR2 reads SASEGT. CDR3 nucleotide sequence: TGTGCCAGCAGTGGTAGCGGGAGAAGGACAGATACGCAGTATTTT. Its translation is CASSGSGRRTDTQYF.

The rearrangement uses TRBV4-3 and TRBJ1-4; TRBD1 agrees at 9 bases. V lost 4 bases and J lost 0; bases outside the gene matches: 3. Germline V CDR1 and CDR2: LGHNA, YSLEER. This CDR3 region has 16 residues. CDR3 DNA: TGCGCCAGCAGCCGGGACAGGGTTGCAACTAATGAAAAACTGTTTTTT. Its protein product is CASSRDRVATNEKLFF.

In this sample, this clone turned up a few times. The chain uses TRBV4-3 and TRBJ1-2; D uncertain. Trimming pared 0 bases from V and 4 bases from J, leaving 12 bases between. The CDR3 is made up of 15 amino acids. Germline values: CDR1 LGHNA, CDR2 YSLEER. The CDR3 nucleotides read TGCGCCAGCAGCCAAGAACGGGAGTTCATCTATGGCTACACCTTC. This translates into CASSQEREFIYGYTF.

The rearrangement links TRBV5-5 to TRBJ2-2, with a possible D match to TRBD2 (7 bases). Germline CDR1 is SGHKS and CDR2 is YYEKEE (reference sequence). V was pared by 4 bases and J by 6 bases, with 16 bases between. There are 15 residues in the CDR3. DNA for the CDR3: TGTGCCAGCAGCGCCAGGGGAGGGGAAGCCGGGGAGCTGTTTTTT. Protein sequence: CASSARGGEAGELFF. Based on the CDR3 plus reference TRBV5-5 and TRBJ2-2, the full variable domain is DAGVTQSPTHLIKTRGQQVTLRCSPISGHKSVSWYQQVLGQGPQFIFQYYEKEERGRGNFPDRFSARQFPNYSSELNVNALLLGDSALYLCASSARGGEAGELFFGEGSRLTVL.

The chain is built from TRBV19 and TRBJ1-1, with 7 bases that match TRBD1. From germline, CDR1 is LNHDA and CDR2 SQIVND (reference sequence). V shed 5 bases and J 5 bases; nucleotides not matched to a gene: 8. This CDR3 is 14 amino acids long. The CDR3 loop is CASSGDRWDTEAFF. The CDR3 DNA reads as TGTGCCAGTAGTGGGGACAGATGGGATACTGAAGCTTTCTTT. Using reference TRBV19 and TRBJ1-1 for the parts outside the CDR3, the full variable domain is DGGITQSPKYLFRKEGQNVTLSCEQNLNHDAMYWYRQDPGQGLRLIYYSQIVNDFQKGDIAEGYSVSREKKESFPLTVTSAQKNPTAFYLCASSGDRWDTEAFFGQGTRLTVV.

The V call is TRBV6-5, the J call TRBJ1-1, with TRBD1 matching 7 bases. The J segment lost 5 bases and the V segment lost 6 bases, leaving 12 bases of the junction unmatched. CDR1 and CDR2 (germline): MNHEY, SVGAGI. The CDR3 consists of 15 residues. The CDR3 protein is CASSISTGDETEAFF. CDR3 nucleotides: TGTGCCAGCAGCATATCTACAGGGGATGAGACTGAAGCTTTCTTT.

Only a few counts were recorded for this clone. The chain is built from TRBV27 and TRBJ1-2, with TRBD1 matching 9 bases. The ends lost 6 bases at V and 3 bases at J; junction bases unmatched: 5. The CDR3 sequence is 14 residues long. Germline assignment: CDR1 MNHEY and CDR2 SMNVEV (reference sequence). The CDR3 coding sequence is TGTGCCAGCAGCCTTAGACAGGGGGACTATGGCTACACCTTC. Translating gives CASSLRQGDYGYTF.